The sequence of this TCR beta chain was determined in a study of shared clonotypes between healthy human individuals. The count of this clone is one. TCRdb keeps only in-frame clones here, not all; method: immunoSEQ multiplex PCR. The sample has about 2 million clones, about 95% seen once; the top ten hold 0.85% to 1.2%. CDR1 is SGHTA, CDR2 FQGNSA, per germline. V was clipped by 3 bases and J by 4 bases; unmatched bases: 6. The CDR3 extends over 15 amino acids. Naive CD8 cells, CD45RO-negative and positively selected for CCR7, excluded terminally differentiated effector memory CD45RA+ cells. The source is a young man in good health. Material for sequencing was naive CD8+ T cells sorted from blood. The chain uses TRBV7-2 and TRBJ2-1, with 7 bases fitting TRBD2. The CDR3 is CASSLVAGPYNEQFF. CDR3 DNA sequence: TGTGCCAGCAGCTTGGTAGCGGGTCCTTACAATGAGCAGTTCTTC.